The rows below give T cell receptor beta chains drawn from one sample of a study of OX40 agonist ivuxolimab in advanced cancers. Measured with immunoSEQ multiplex PCR; TCRdb has only the in-frame clones, and not every one. Counted here are 75,000 or so clones, almost 85% occurring once; the ten biggest clones make up approximately 8%. The sequenced sample was CD4+ or CD8+ T cells sorted from blood, obtained in a trial of the OX40 agonist ivuxolimab. All receptors come from an adult with an advanced solid tumor such as melanoma, head and neck, liver or kidney cancer. Both conserved end residues are part of each CDR3. The D gene is left open where the match is weak. Not all rows give a size; the values are once, few, many and, for expanded clones, a class.

j_gene,v_gene,d_gene,abundance,CDR3aa,CDR3nt
TRBJ1-5,TRBV7-9,.,.,CASSLDWGNQPQHF,TGTGCCAGCAGCTTAGATTGGGGGAATCAGCCCCAGCATTTT
TRBJ2-2,TRBV12-5,.,.,CASGWLDGVRGLSSNTGELFF,TGTGCTAGTGGTTGGCTGGATGGGGTGCGGGGGCTGAGCTCGAACACCGGGGAGCTGTTTTTT
TRBJ1-2,TRBV2,.,once,CASRDDRIYGYTF,TGTGCCAGCCGGGATGACAGGATCTATGGCTACACCTTC
TRBJ2-7,TRBV13,.,.,CASSFKAAGAAYEQYF,TGTGCCAGCAGCTTTAAAGCGGCGGGGGCTGCCTACGAGCAGTACTTC
TRBJ1-2,TRBV12-2,.,.,CASRLWQGNTANYGYTF,TGTGCAAGTCGCTTATGGCAGGGGAATACCGCTAACTATGGCTACACCTTC
TRBJ1-5,TRBV27,TRBD1,.,CASSSGTARVQPQHF,TGTGCCAGCAGCTCAGGGACAGCCAGAGTTCAGCCCCAGCATTTT
TRBJ2-3,TRBV6-6,TRBD1,few,CASPDRDSLSTDTQYF,TGTGCCAGCCCTGACCGGGACAGCCTTTCCACAGATACGCAGTATTTT
TRBJ1-2,TRBV6-5,TRBD1,.,CASSRDREVGYGYTF,TGTGCCAGCAGCCGGGACAGGGAGGTCGGGTATGGCTACACCTTC
TRBJ2-7,TRBV30,TRBD2,.,CAWSVRSGVGIEQYF,TGTGCCTGGAGTGTACGGAGCGGGGTAGGGATCGAGCAGTACTTC
TRBJ1-1,TRBV11-2,.,.,CASSLDLGNTEAFF,TGTGCCAGCAGCTTAGATCTCGGGAACACTGAAGCTTTCTTT
TRBJ2-1,TRBV11-3,TRBD2,.,CASTFGVGSGRGTYNEQFF,TGTGCCAGCACCTTTGGGGTTGGGAGCGGGAGGGGAACCTACAATGAGCAGTTCTTC
TRBJ2-5,TRBV5-3,TRBD1,.,CASSQGGGETQYF,TGCGCCAGCAGCCAAGGGGGCGGGGAGACCCAGTACTTC
TRBJ1-1,TRBV7-8,.,.,CASSFSRGFRFTEAFF,TGTGCCAGCAGTTTTTCAAGGGGGTTTCGGTTCACTGAAGCTTTCTTT
TRBJ2-3,TRBV6-4,TRBD1,.,CASSEGQGADTQYF,TGTGCCAGCAGTGAGGGACAGGGGGCAGATACGCAGTATTTT
TRBJ2-1,TRBV15,TRBD2,.,CATSGGSQGLADNEQFF,TGTGCCACCAGCGGGGGGAGTCAAGGACTAGCGGACAATGAGCAGTTCTTC
TRBJ1-5,TRBV28,TRBD1,.,CASKLGQGYNQPQHF,TGTGCCAGCAAGCTGGGACAGGGGTACAATCAGCCCCAGCATTTT
TRBJ1-5,TRBV30,TRBD1,.,CAWSPRDRVNQPQHF,TGTGCCTGGAGTCCAAGGGACAGGGTGAATCAGCCCCAGCATTTT
TRBJ2-6,TRBV19,.,.,CASSPDRLGAGANVLTF,TGTGCCAGTAGCCCGGACAGATTAGGTGCTGGGGCCAACGTCCTGACTTTC
TRBJ1-1,TRBV7-2,TRBD1,.,CASSLVGDRMAFF,TGTGCCAGCAGCTTAGTAGGGGACAGGATGGCTTTCTTT
TRBJ2-7,TRBV7-9,TRBD1,.,CASSIRTGGEQYF,TGTGCCAGCAGCATACGGACAGGGGGAGAGCAGTACTTC
TRBJ2-7,TRBV7-2,TRBD1,.,CASSLDGGTGSYEQYF,TGTGCCAGCAGCTTAGATGGTGGGACAGGGTCCTACGAGCAGTACTTC
TRBJ1-5,TRBV27,.,.,CASSLYPYSNQPQHF,TGTGCCAGCAGTCTCTACCCTTATAGCAATCAGCCCCAGCATTTT
TRBJ2-7,TRBV7-2,.,.,CASSLGRGSYEQYF,TGTGCCAGCAGCTTAGGCAGGGGCTCCTACGAGCAGTACTTC
TRBJ2-4,TRBV30,TRBD1,.,CAWSLGFVKGQGSKNIQYF,TGTGCCTGGAGTTTAGGGTTCGTTAAGGGACAGGGTAGCAAAAACATTCAGTACTTC
TRBJ1-3,TRBV6-5,.,.,CASSYSKRAGNTIYF,TGTGCCAGCAGTTACTCGAAGAGGGCTGGAAACACCATATATTTT
TRBJ2-7,TRBV6-5,TRBD1,.,CASSAEWTGTYEQYF,TGTGCCAGCAGTGCCGAATGGACAGGGACCTACGAGCAGTACTTC
TRBJ2-5,TRBV9,.,.,CASSVQGWDQETQYF,TGTGCCAGCAGCGTACAGGGATGGGACCAAGAGACCCAGTACTTC
TRBJ2-7,TRBV2,.,.,CASSEGYRWGEQYF,TGTGCCAGCAGTGAGGGCTACCGGTGGGGCGAGCAGTACTTC
TRBJ2-2,TRBV30,.,.,CAWSGGIGTGELFF,TGTGCCTGGTCCGGGGGCATCGGGACCGGGGAGCTGTTTTTT
TRBJ2-3,TRBV5-5,.,.,CASSLAKGARGADTQYF,TGTGCCAGCAGCCTAGCGAAGGGGGCACGGGGCGCAGATACGCAGTATTTT
TRBJ2-7,TRBV2,TRBD1,.,CASSEARTGGFYEQYF,TGTGCCAGCAGTGAAGCGCGGACAGGGGGCTTCTACGAGCAGTACTTC
TRBJ1-4,TRBV29-1,.,.,CSVAPLGEKLFF,TGCAGCGTTGCACCCCTGGGTGAAAAACTGTTTTTT
TRBJ1-1,TRBV11-2,.,.,CASSLGRGRITEAFF,TGTGCCAGCAGCTTGGGACGGGGGAGAATCACTGAAGCTTTCTTT
TRBJ2-5,TRBV19,.,.,CASSSWWGLQETQYF,TGTGCCAGTAGTTCCTGGTGGGGGCTCCAAGAGACCCAGTACTTC
TRBJ2-5,TRBV4-1,.,.,CASSRPRGAKETQYF,TGCGCCAGCAGCCGCCCTCGGGGGGCGAAGGAGACCCAGTACTTC
TRBJ2-6,TRBV7-9,.,.,CASSSRGAGTNVLTF,TGTGCCAGCAGTTCCAGGGGGGCGGGTACCAACGTCCTGACTTTC
TRBJ1-2,TRBV19,TRBD1,.,CASSARQGLYGYTF,TGTGCCAGTAGCGCCAGACAGGGACTATATGGCTACACCTTC
TRBJ1-2,TRBV10-3,TRBD1,.,CAISDGTDYGYTF,TGTGCCATCAGTGATGGGACAGACTATGGCTACACCTTC
TRBJ1-2,TRBV7-2,TRBD1,.,CASSLGGQGSSGYTF,TGTGCCAGCAGCTTAGGAGGACAGGGAAGTTCTGGCTACACCTTC